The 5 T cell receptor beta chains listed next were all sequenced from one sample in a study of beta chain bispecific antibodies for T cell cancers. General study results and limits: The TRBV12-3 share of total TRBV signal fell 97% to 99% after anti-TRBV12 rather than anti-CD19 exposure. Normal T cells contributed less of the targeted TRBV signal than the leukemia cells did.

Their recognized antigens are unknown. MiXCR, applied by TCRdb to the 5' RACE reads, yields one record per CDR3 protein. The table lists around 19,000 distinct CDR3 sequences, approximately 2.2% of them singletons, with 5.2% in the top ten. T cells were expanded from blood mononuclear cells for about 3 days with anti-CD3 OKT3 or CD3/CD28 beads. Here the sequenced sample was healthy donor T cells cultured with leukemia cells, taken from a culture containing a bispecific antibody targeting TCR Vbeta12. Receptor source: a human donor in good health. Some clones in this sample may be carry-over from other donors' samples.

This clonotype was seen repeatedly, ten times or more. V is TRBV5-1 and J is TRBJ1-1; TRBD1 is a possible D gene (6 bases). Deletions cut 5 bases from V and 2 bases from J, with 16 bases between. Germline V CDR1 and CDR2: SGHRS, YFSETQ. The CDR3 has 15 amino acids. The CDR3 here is CASRPAGQYNTEAFF. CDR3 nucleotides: TGCGCCAGCAGACCTGCAGGACAGTATAACACTGAAGCTTTCTTT.

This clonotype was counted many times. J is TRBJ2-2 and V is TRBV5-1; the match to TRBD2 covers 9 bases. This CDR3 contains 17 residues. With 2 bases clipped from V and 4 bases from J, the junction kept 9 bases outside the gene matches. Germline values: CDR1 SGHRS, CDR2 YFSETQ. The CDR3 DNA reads TGCGCCAGCAGCTTATTAGCCGCGGGGGGGACCACCGGGGAGCTGTTTTTT. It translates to CASSLLAAGGTTGELFF. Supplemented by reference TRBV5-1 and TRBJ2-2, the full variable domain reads KAGVTQTPRYLIKTRGQQVTLSCSPISGHRSVSWYQQTPGQGLQFLFEYFSETQRNKGNFPGRFSGRQFSNSRSEMNVSTLELGDSALYLCASSLLAAGGTTGELFFGEGSRLTVL.

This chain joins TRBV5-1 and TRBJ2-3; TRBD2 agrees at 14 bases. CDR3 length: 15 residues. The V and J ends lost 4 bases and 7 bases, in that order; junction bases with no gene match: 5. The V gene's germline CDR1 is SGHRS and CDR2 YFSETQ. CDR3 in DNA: TGCGCCAGCAGCCGGACTAGCGGGGGGAGGTATACGCAGTATTTT. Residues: CASSRTSGGRYTQYF.

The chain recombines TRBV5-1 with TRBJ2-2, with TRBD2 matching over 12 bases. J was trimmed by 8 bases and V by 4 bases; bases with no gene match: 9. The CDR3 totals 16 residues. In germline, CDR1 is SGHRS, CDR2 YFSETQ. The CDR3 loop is CASSPSSGGAFGELFF. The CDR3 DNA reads TGCGCCAGCAGCCCGTCTAGCGGGGGGGCCTTTGGGGAGCTGTTTTTT.

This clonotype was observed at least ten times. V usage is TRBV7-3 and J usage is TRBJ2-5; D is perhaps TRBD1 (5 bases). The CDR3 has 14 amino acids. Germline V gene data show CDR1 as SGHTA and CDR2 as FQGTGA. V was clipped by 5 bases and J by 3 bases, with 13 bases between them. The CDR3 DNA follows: TGTGCCAGCAGCCCCAGCGACAGAGAAGAGACCCAGTACTTC. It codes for CASSPSDREETQYF.